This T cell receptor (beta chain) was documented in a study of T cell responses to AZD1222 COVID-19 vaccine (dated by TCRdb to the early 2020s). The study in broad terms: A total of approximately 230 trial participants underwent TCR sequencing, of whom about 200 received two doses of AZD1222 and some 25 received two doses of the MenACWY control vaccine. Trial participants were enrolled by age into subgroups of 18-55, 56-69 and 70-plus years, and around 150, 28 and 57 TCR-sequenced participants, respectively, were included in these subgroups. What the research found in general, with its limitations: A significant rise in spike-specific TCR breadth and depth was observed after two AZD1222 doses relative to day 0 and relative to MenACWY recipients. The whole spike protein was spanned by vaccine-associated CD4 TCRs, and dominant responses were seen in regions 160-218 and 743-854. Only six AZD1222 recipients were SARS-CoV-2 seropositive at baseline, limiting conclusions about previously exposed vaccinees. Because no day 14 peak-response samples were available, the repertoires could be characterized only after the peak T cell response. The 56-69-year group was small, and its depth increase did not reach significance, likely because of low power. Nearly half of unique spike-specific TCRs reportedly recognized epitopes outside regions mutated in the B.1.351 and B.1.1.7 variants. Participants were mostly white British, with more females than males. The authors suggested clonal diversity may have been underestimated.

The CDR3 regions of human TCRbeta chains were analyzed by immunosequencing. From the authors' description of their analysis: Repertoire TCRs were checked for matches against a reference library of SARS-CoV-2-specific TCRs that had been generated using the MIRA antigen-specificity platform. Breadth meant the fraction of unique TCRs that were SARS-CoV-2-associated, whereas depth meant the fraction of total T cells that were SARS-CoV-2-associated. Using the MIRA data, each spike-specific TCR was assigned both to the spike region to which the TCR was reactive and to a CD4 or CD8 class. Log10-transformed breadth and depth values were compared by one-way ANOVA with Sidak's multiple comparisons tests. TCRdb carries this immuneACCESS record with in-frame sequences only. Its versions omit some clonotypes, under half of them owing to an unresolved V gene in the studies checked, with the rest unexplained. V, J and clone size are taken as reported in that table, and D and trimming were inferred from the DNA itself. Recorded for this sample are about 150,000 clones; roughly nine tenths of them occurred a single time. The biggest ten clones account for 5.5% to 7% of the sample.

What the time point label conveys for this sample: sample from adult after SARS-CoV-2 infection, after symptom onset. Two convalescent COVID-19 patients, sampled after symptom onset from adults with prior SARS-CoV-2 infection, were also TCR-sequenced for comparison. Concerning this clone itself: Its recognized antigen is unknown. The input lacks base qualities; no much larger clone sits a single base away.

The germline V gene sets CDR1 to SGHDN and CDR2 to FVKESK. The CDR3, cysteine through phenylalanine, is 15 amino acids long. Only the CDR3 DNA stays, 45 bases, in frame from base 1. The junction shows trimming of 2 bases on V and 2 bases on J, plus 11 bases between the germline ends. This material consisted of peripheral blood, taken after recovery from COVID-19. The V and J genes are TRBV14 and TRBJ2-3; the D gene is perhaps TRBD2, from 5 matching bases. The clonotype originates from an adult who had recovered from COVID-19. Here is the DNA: TGTGCCAGCAGCCAACGAGACTATCCCACAGATACGCAGTATTTT. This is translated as CASSQRDYPTDTQYF.